This is a list of T cell receptor beta chains from one sample in a study of blood T cell repertoires in COVID-19. Clones were sequenced by immunoSEQ multiplex PCR, and TCRdb holds only the in-frame ones, with some missing. This sample has under 200,000 clones, with about 89% found just once. Sequenced: peripheral blood. The receptors shown here come from a man in his 70s with acute or convalescent COVID-19. The CDR3 runs from the conserved cysteine through the conserved F or W. The order of the fields is clone size, V gene, CDR3 protein. Size tells how often a clone was seen (once, few, many) or the class of an expanded clone, and some rows leave it out.

>NA|TRBV18
CASSQNSYSNQPQHF
>NA|TRBV15
CATSRGHTVNTEAFF
>few|TRBV2
CASQSAGGPYEQYF
>NA|TRBV24-1
CATSESGLYGYTF
>once|TRBV28
CASRSGLAGTFYEQYF
>once|TRBV9
CASSVTGTGATDTQYF
>NA|TRBV7-2
CASSLRTGDSYEQYF
>NA|TRBV4-1
CASSQFPTTTYNEQFF
>once|TRBV6-1
CASSEHRVNTEAFF
>NA|TRBV19
CASSIAQGRLDGYTF
>NA|TRBV9
CASSVAGQHYNEQFF
>NA|TRBV19
CASIGGPGLASEQFF
>NA|TRBV19
CASSDRGQWTSSEGESTGELFF
>NA|TRBV7-9
CASSFRFGSYEQYF
>NA|TRBV6-4
CASSDRQGETQYF
>NA|TRBV27
CASSFQREGRFTDTQYF
>NA|TRBV27
CASKWDRGQSPLHF
>once|TRBV5-8
CASSLIFSRGELFF
>NA|TRBV7-7
CASSPLAGSSSYNEQFF
>NA|TRBV7-2
CASSLVGLVSEQFF
>NA|TRBV7-9
CASSLLGGGQPQHF
>once|TRBV4-2
CASSPLMRDNEQFF
>NA|TRBV27
CASSFTSGGADTQYF
>few|TRBV7-9
CASSSNNYGQGPYNEQFF
>NA|TRBV5-1
CASSLTGTSGLDEQFF
>NA|TRBV6-4
CASSRAAGGNYGYTF
>NA|TRBV5-1
CASSMFIAGGYNEQFF
>NA|TRBV28
CASSQGPEKLFF
>NA|TRBV3-1/TRBV3-2
CASSQLTSGSSNEQFF
>NA|TRBV2
CASKENRGTDTQYF
>NA|TRBV19
CASSIQDQETQYF
>once|TRBV28
CASNSPGQGYSGELFF
>NA|TRBV7-2
CASSTQVYDQPQHF
>once|TRBV27
CASKVRGAVDEKLFF
>NA|TRBV28
CASSSPGQGINEQFF
>few|TRBV5-5
CASSLGANTEAFF
>few|TRBV6-4
CASSAPGQLEGNQPQHF
>few|TRBV5-1
CASSPGTGSRTDTQYF
>NA|TRBV24-1
CATSDSGTGIYHEQFF
>NA|TRBV28
CASSSGTTVGPSYGYTF
>NA|TRBV4-3
CASSLTVMNTEAFF
>NA|TRBV19
CASSSYRGGQAFF
>NA|TRBV6-6
CASSYSEGNTEAFF
>NA|TRBV18
CASSLSAWAEKLFF
>few|TRBV28
CASSLGSGEAFF
>NA|TRBV5-5
CASSVQGFANTGELFF
>NA|TRBV7-3
CASRAGGWVSPGANVLTF
>NA|TRBV6-5
CASSRDRVGYNEQFF
>NA|TRBV19
CASRRQGTQPQHF
>NA|TRBV9
CASSPGGSQETQYF
>NA|TRBV5-1
CASRKPGADTQYF
>NA|TRBV5-6
CASSLNGANTEAFF
>NA|TRBV28
CASSLDSYGYTF
>NA|TRBV3-1/TRBV3-2
CASSLQGNTEAFF
>NA|TRBV27
CASSSPLRGLQETQYF